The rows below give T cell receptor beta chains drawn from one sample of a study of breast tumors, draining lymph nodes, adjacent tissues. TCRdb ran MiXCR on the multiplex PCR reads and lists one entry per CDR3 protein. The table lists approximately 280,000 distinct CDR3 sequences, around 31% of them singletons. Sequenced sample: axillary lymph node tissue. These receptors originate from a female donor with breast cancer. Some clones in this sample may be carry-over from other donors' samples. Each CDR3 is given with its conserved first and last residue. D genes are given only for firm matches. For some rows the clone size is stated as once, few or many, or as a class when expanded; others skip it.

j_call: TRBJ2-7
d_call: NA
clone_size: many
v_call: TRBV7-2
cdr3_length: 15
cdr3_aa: CASSLVGGQRDEQYF
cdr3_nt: TGTGCCAGCAGCTTAGTGGGCGGACAAAGGGACGAGCAGTACTTC

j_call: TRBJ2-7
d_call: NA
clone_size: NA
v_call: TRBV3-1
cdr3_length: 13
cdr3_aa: CASSSTVDYEQYF
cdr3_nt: TGTGCCAGCAGCTCGACAGTGGACTACGAGCAGTACTTC

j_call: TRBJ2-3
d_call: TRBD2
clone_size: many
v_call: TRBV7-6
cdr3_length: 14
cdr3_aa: CASSLIAGVDTQYF
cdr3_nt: TGTGCCAGCAGCTTAATAGCGGGAGTAGATACGCAGTATTTT

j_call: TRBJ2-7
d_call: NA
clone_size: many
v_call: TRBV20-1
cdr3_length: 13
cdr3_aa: CSAREPLAGEQYF
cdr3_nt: TGCAGTGCTAGAGAACCACTAGCTGGCGAGCAGTACTTC

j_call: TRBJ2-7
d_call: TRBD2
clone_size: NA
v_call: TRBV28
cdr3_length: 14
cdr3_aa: CASSLQAGVYEQYF
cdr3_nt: TGTGCCAGCAGTTTACAAGCGGGAGTCTACGAGCAGTACTTC

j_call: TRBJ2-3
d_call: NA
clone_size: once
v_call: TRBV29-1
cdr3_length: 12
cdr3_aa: CSVVGRSDTQYF
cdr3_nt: TGCAGCGTTGTGGGGCGGTCGGATACGCAGTATTTT

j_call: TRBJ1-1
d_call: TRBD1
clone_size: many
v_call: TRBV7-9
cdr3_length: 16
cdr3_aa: CASSFPPARGRTEAFF
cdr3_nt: TGTGCCAGCAGCTTTCCCCCCGCCAGGGGGCGTACTGAAGCTTTCTTT

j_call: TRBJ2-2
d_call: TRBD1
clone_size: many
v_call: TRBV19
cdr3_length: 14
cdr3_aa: CASQPGQGSGELFF
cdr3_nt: TGTGCCAGTCAACCGGGACAGGGCTCCGGGGAGCTGTTTTTT

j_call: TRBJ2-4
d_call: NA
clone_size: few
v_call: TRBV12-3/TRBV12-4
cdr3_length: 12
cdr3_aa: CASSFTREHQYF
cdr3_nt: TGTGCCAGCAGTTTCACGAGGGAGCACCAGTACTTC

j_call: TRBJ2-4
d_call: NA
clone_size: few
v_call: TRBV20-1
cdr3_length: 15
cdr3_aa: CSVLTDSLVKNIQYF
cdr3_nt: TGCAGTGTACTAACGGACAGCTTGGTCAAAAACATTCAGTACTTC

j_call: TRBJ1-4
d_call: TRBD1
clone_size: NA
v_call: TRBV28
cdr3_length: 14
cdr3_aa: CASSLTGGNEKPFF
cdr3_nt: TGTGCCAGCAGTTTAACAGGGGGCAATGAAAAACCGTTTTTT